One sample yielded the 12 T cell receptor beta chains listed below, sequenced in a study of shared clonotypes between healthy human individuals. Naivety among CD8 cells was defined by CD45RO negativity and positive CCR7 selection, thereby excluding terminally differentiated effector memory CD45RA+ cells. Some clones are missing from TCRdb's copy, which holds only in-frame ones; the method was immunoSEQ multiplex PCR. The table records some 740,000 clones, around 92% of them present only once. Input material: naive CD8+ T cells sorted from blood. These receptors were taken from a man aged 25-40 years in good health.

This sequence joins TRBV27 and TRBJ2-6, with unresolved D. The germline V and J ends were trimmed by 8 bases and 0 bases, with 5 bases remaining between them. The CDR3 has 13 amino acids. Germline CDR1 MNHEY, CDR2 SMNVEV (reference sequence). CDR3 in amino acids: CASASSGANVLTF. CDR3 in DNA: TGTGCCAGCGCCAGCTCTGGGGCCAACGTCCTGACTTTC.

The gene calls are TRBV2 and TRBJ2-7, with 8 bases identical to TRBD2. This CDR3 region has 13 residues. V gave up 3 bases and J gave up 4 bases; unmatched junction bases: 2. Germline assignment: CDR1 SNHLY and CDR2 FYNNEI. The CDR3 DNA is TGTGCCAGCAGTGATTTAGCGGGATACGAGCAGTACTTC. Residues: CASSDLAGYEQYF. Full variable domain (remainder filled in from reference TRBV2 and TRBJ2-7): EPEVTQTPSHQVTQMGQEVILRCVPISNHLYFYWYRQILGQKVEFLVSFYNNEISEKSEIFDDQFSVERPDGSNFTLKIRSTKLEDSAMYFCASSDLAGYEQYFGPGTRLTVT.

This chain links TRBV10-3 with TRBJ2-1; D gene unclear. CDR3 length: 16 residues. The germline V gene encodes CDR1 ENHRY and CDR2 SYGVKD. The V end lost 7 bases, the J end lost 6 bases, and 22 bases lay between the germline ends. In DNA, the CDR3 is TGTGCCATCAAATCGGCGGTGGGCCCGGTTCGCAATGAGCAGTTCTTC. Translated: CAIKSAVGPVRNEQFF.

The CDR3 region is CAFSDRPEGELFF. DNA of the CDR3: TGTGCCTTCTCGGACAGGCCCGAGGGGGAGCTGTTTTTT. The chain links TRBV30 to TRBJ2-2; 7 positions agree with TRBD1. This CDR3 has 13 residues. Trimming at V came to 7 bases and at J to 8 bases, leaving 10 bases not matched to a gene. Per the germline V gene, CDR1 is GTSNPN and CDR2 is SVGIG (reference sequence).

The chain employs TRBV29-1 and TRBJ1-1, with TRBD1 as a possible D gene (5 bases). The germline V gene encodes CDR1 SQVTM and CDR2 ANQGSEA. Deletions cut 2 bases from V and 2 bases from J, with 12 bases between. The CDR3 runs 14 residues. The CDR3 bases are TGCAGCGTTGAAAGAGGGGACGTAAACACTGAAGCTTTCTTT. This encodes CSVERGDVNTEAFF.

This clone was counted a single time. The chain employs TRBV10-3 and TRBJ1-3; D not certain. V was trimmed by 2 bases and J by 0 bases, leaving 11 bases between them. The germline CDR1 and CDR2 sequences are ENHRY and SYGVKD. This CDR3 spans 16 amino acids. The CDR3 spells CAISEALRSSGNTIYF. CDR3 sequence (DNA): TGTGCCATCAGTGAGGCGCTAAGAAGCTCTGGAAACACCATATATTTT.

The V gene is TRBV27, the J gene TRBJ1-1; 8 bases align to TRBD1. V dropped 6 bases and J dropped 2; count of bases not matched to a gene: 2. The CDR3 consists of 13 residues. Germline values: CDR1 MNHEY, CDR2 SMNVEV (reference sequence). CDR3 region: CASRGTGNTEAFF. Written as DNA, the CDR3 is TGTGCCAGCAGAGGGACAGGAAACACTGAAGCTTTCTTT.

This chain joins TRBV2 and TRBJ1-2; 9 bases are shared with TRBD1. The CDR3 has 20 amino acids. V was clipped by 5 bases and J by 4 bases; unmatched bases: 23. CDR1 and CDR2 from the germline V gene are SNHLY and FYNNEI. Here the CDR3 DNA reads TGTGCCAGCAGTAACCGGAACGCTCCGGGACAGGGTTCGCGCGGCTATGGCTACACCTTC. Encoded protein: CASSNRNAPGQGSRGYGYTF. Looking up the rest from reference TRBV2 and TRBJ1-2 gives the full variable domain: EPEVTQTPSHQVTQMGQEVILRCVPISNHLYFYWYRQILGQKVEFLVSFYNNEISEKSEIFDDQFSVERPDGSNFTLKIRSTKLEDSAMYFCASSNRNAPGQGSRGYGYTFGSGTRLTVV.

The J gene is TRBJ2-5, the V gene TRBV7-9; D unclear. The germline gives CDR1 SEHNR, CDR2 FQNEAQ (reference sequence). The V gene lost 3 bases and the J gene lost 2 bases, with 16 bases spanning the gap. The CDR3 consists of 16 residues. The CDR3 loop is CASSFGVSVLQETQYF. CDR3 nucleotide sequence: TGTGCCAGCAGCTTCGGTGTGTCGGTCCTGCAAGAGACCCAGTACTTC.

This chain connects TRBV25-1 to TRBJ2-1, with TRBD2 matching 10 bases. This CDR3 comprises 15 residues. Germline values: CDR1 MGHDK, CDR2 SYGVNS. Trimming took 1 base from V and 8 from J; bases not matched to a gene: 5. The CDR3 DNA reads as TGTGCCAGCAGTGAATGGCTAGCGGGAGTTGATGAGCAGTTCTTC. It codes for CASSEWLAGVDEQFF. The full variable domain, in which reference TRBV25-1 and TRBJ2-1 provide the parts outside the CDR3, is EADIYQTPRYLVIGTGKKITLECSQTMGHDKMYWYQQDPGMELHLIHYSYGVNSTEKGDLSSESTVSRIRTEHFPLTLESARPSHTSQYLCASSEWLAGVDEQFFGPGTRLTVL.

The rearrangement joins TRBV7-8 to TRBJ2-3; D perhaps matches TRBD1 (5 bases). The CDR3 has 14 residues. Germline CDR1 and CDR2: SGHVS and FQNEAQ. Trimming shortened V by 4 bases and J by 4 bases, and 12 bases separated the two germline ends. The CDR3 spells CASSSGQAADTQYF. CDR3 sequence (DNA): TGTGCCAGCAGCTCCGGACAAGCCGCAGATACGCAGTATTTT.

In this sample, this clone turned up once. The genes are TRBV27 and TRBJ2-5, with TRBD1 matching 12 bases. V gave up 7 bases and J gave up 5 bases; unmatched junction bases: 8. This CDR3 comprises 15 residues. Germline-derived CDR1 and CDR2 are MNHEY and SMNVEV (reference sequence). Here the CDR3 reads CASKPGQGARETQYF. CDR3 nucleotide sequence: TGTGCCAGCAAACCGGGACAGGGGGCCCGGGAGACCCAGTACTTC.